This section outlines one T cell receptor beta chain sequence together with its context. The record originates from a study of blood T cell repertoires in COVID-19. About the study: Specimens from acute and convalescent COVID-19 originated in the United States, Italy and Spain.

In the study's own analysis: Estimation of nucleated cell counts relied on the amplification of reference gene primers. Sequenced by immunoSEQ multiplex PCR; TCRdb stores in-frame clones only, minus some. V, J and clone size are those of that table, while D and trimming were read from the DNA. The sample holds some 150,000 clones; approximately 81% are singletons and the top ten take more than 2%. The germline gives CDR1 MNHEY, CDR2 SVGEGT. V lost 0 bases to trimming and J lost 0 bases, with 6 bases between them. The CDR3 consists of 16 residues. Source material: peripheral blood. The chain uses TRBV6-2 or TRBV6-3 and TRBJ1-6; D might be TRBD1 (6 bases). The receptor was isolated from a human donor with acute or convalescent COVID-19. The donor label of this sample is uncertain. Here the CDR3 DNA reads TGTGCCAGCAGTTACTCGGACAGCTCCTATAATTCACCCCTCCACTTT. Protein sequence: CASSYSDSSYNSPLHF.